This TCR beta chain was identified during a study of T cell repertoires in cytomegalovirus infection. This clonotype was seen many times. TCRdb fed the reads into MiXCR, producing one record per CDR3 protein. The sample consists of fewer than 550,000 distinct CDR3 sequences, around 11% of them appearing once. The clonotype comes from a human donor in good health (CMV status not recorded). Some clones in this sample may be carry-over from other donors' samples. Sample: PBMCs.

This CDR3 is CASRRDPSGETQYF. The DNA of the CDR3 is TGTGCCAGCCGCCGGGACCCGTCGGGGGAGACCCAGTACTTC. This chain uses TRBV12-3 or TRBV12-4 with TRBJ2-5; D tentatively fits TRBD1 or TRBD2 (5 bases each). The CDR3 contains 14 residues. V dropped 8 bases and J dropped 5 bases, with 18 bases sitting between them.